This TCR beta chain was sequenced during a study of blood T cell repertoires in COVID-19. Study as a whole: COVID-19 samples collected from the United States, Italy and Spain covered acute and convalescent phases. T cells, B-cell-depleted T cells, or PBMCs supplied cDNA or gDNA.

The ends lost 6 bases at V and 2 bases at J; junction bases unmatched: 6. In germline, CDR1 is GTSNPN, CDR2 SVGIG (reference sequence). The CDR3 loop spans 13 amino acids. The data were produced by immunoSEQ multiplex PCR, yet TCRdb's version contains in-frame clones alone and is incomplete. The sample holds 200,000 to 250,000 clones, about 81% seen once. The sample consisted of peripheral blood. This TCR derives from a woman of 80 years or more with COVID-19, enrolled during active disease. The V gene is TRBV30, the J gene TRBJ1-1; TRBD1 aligns across 7 bases. This CDR3 reads CACAGQTNTEAFF. The CDR3 nucleotides are TGTGCCTGCGCGGGACAGACTAACACTGAAGCTTTCTTT. Full variable domain (missing parts from reference TRBV30 and TRBJ1-1): SQTIHQWPATLVQPVGSPLSLECTVEGTSNPNLYWYRQAAGRGLQLLFYSVGIGQISSEVPQNLSASRPQDRQFILSSKKLLLSDSGFYLCACAGQTNTEAFFGQGTRLTVV.